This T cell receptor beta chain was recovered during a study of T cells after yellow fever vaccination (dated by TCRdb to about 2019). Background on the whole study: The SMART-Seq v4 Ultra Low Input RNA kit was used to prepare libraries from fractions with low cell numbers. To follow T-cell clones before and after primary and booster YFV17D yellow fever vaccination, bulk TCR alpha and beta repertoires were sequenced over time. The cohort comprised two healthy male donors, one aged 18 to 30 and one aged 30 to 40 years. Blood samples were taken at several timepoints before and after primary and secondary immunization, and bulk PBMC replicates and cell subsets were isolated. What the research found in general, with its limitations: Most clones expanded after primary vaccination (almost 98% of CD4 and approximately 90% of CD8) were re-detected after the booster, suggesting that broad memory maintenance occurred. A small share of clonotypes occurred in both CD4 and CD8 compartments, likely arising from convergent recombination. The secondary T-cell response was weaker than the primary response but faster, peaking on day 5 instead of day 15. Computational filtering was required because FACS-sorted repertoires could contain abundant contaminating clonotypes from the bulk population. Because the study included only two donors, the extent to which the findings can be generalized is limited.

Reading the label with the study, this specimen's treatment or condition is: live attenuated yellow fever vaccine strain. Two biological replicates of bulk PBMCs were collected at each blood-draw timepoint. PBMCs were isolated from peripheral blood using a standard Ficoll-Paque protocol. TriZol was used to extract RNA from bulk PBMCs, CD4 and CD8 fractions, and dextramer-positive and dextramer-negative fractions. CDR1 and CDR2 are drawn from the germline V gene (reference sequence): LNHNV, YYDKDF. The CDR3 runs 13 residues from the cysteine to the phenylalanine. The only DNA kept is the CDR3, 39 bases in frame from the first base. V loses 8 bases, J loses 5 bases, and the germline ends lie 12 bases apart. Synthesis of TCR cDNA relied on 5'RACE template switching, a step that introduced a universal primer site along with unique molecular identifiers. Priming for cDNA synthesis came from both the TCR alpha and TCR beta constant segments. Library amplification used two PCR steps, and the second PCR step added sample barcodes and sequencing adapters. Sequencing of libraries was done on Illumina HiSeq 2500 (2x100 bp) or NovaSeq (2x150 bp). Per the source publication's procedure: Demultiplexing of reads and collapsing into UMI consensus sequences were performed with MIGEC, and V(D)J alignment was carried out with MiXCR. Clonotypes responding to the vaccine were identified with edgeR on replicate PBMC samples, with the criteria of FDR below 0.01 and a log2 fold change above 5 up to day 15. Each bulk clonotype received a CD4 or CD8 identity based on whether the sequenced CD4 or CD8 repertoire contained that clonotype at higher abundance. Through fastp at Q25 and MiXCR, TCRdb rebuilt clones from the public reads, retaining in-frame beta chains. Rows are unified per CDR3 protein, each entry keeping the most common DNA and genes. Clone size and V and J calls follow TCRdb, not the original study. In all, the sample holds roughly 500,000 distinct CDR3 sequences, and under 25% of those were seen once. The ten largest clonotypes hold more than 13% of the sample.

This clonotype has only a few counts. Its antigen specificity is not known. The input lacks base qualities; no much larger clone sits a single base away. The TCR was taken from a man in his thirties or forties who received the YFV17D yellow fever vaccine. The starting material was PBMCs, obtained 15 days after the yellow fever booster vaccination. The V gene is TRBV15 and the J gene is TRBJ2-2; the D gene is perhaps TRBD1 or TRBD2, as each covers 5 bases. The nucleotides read TGTGCCACCGGGACCCCCGATACCGGGGAGCTGTTTTTT. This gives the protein CATGTPDTGELFF.